This TCR beta chain was sequenced in a study of cytomegalovirus exposure and HLA in healthy donors. CDR1 is MNHEY and CDR2 is SMNVEV in the germline V gene (reference sequence). V gave up 0 bases and J gave up 4 bases, with 25 bases separating them. The CDR3 runs 19 residues. The PCR ran on 60 Vbeta and 13 Jbeta primers. The repertoire was sequenced with immunoSEQ multiplex PCR; TCRdb's copy has only in-frame clones and lacks some. Of approximately 140,000 clones listed, 70% to 85% were seen once; the top ten hold about 2%. V and J are TRBV27 and TRBJ2-7; D not certain. The TCR was taken from a man aged 35 to 55 in good health and CMV-seronegative. Sample: PBMCs. CDR3 residues: CASSLSSFGGSKSSYEQYF. The CDR3 nucleotides are TGTGCCAGCAGTTTATCCTCATTTGGCGGATCGAAAAGTTCGTACGAGCAGTACTTC.